These 14 T cell receptor beta chains were sequenced from one sample in a study of blood T cell repertoires in COVID-19. Repertoires were generated with immunoSEQ multiplex PCR, while TCRdb's copy carries only in-frame clones and drops some. Here the sample spans 200,000 to 300,000 clones, around 90% being singletons. Source material: peripheral blood. Receptor source: a man in his 60s who had recovered from COVID-19.

V is TRBV27 and J is TRBJ1-1; D gene uncertain. V shed 8 bases and J shed 3 bases, with 22 bases lying between them. Germline CDR1 is MNHEY and CDR2 is SMNVEV (reference sequence). The CDR3 length is 16 residues. The CDR3 nucleotides are TGTGCCAGCCAACTCGTCAGCGGTCCCTGGGACACTGAAGCTTTCTTT. As protein: CASQLVSGPWDTEAFF.

The V call is TRBV13, the J call TRBJ1-2; 8 nucleotides agree with TRBD1. The CDR3 is 16 residues long. Germline V gene sequence: CDR1 PRHDT, CDR2 FYEKMQ (reference sequence). V was pared by 1 base and J by 4 bases, with 8 bases of the junction left unmatched. The CDR3 coding sequence is TGTGCCAGCAGCTTAGTTCAGGGGGCAAGTGTCTATGGCTACACCTTC. It encodes CASSLVQGASVYGYTF.

V usage is TRBV11-3 and J usage is TRBJ1-3; D uncertain. V gave up 5 bases and J gave up 3 bases, with 20 bases separating them. The CDR3 loop spans 17 amino acids. CDR1 and CDR2 (germline): SGHNT, YENEEA. CDR3 region: CASSDLGKGGVGNTIYF. CDR3 nucleotide sequence: TGTGCCAGCAGCGATCTTGGGAAGGGAGGAGTTGGAAACACCATATATTTT.

The chain recombines TRBV4-2 with TRBJ2-2; TRBD2 might be the D (5 bases). The length of the CDR3 is 18 residues. The ends were cut back, 2 bases at V and 6 bases at J, with 22 bases in the middle. Germline V gives CDR1 LGHNA, CDR2 YNFKEQ. Here the CDR3 DNA reads TGTGCCAGCAGCCAAAAAATCCCCAGCGGCCGGGTTCCCGGGGAGCTGTTTTTT. It is translated as CASSQKIPSGRVPGELFF.

This clone came up a few times. The chain employs TRBV3-1 (or the pseudogene TRBV3-2) and TRBJ2-7; 8 nucleotides align to TRBD1. Germline V gene lookup returns CDR1 LGHDT and CDR2 YNNKEL (reference sequence). The CDR3 length is 14 residues. The V segment lost 1 base and the J segment 2 bases; nucleotides outside the gene matches: 1. The CDR3 nucleotides read TGTGCCAGCAGCCAAGGACAGGGGCCCTACGAGCAGTACTTC. Its protein is CASSQGQGPYEQYF.

The gene calls are TRBV6-6 and TRBJ2-7; the match to TRBD2 covers 9 bases. The CDR3 extends over 13 amino acids. Germline V gene data show CDR1 as MNHNY and CDR2 as SVGAGI (reference sequence). The J segment lost 5 bases and the V segment lost 8 bases, leaving 7 bases of the junction unmatched. CDR3 coding DNA: TGTGCCAGCGCTAGCGGGGTTTTCCACGAGCAGTACTTC. Amino acids: CASASGVFHEQYF.

CDR3 bases: TGTGCCAGCAGCAATTCCCGAGAAGAGACCCAGTACTTC. Protein product: CASSNSREETQYF. This rearrangement joins TRBV21-1 to TRBJ2-5; the tabulated D call, TRBD2, remains unverified against the DNA. TRBV21-1 is termed a pseudogene. This CDR3 spans 13 amino acids.

The CDR3 loop reads CASSERGRQGKGETQYF. The CDR3 nucleotides are TGTGCCAGCAGTGAACGTGGTAGACAGGGGAAGGGAGAGACCCAGTACTTC. V gene TRBV2 combines with J gene TRBJ2-5, with 8 positions matching TRBD1. Losses at the gene ends were 2 bases for V and 4 bases for J; bases not matched to a gene: 12. This CDR3 spans 17 amino acids. The germline V gene encodes CDR1 SNHLY and CDR2 FYNNEI.

This chain links TRBV11-2 with TRBJ2-1; 9 bases are a match to TRBD2. CDR1 is SGHAT and CDR2 is FQNNGV in the germline V gene. The CDR3 consists of 16 residues. J was trimmed by 7 bases and V by 1 base; bases with no gene match: 8. The CDR3 reads CASSLVAGGLRNEQFF. The DNA for the CDR3 is TGTGCCAGCAGCTTAGTGGCGGGGGGGCTGCGGAATGAGCAGTTCTTC.

This chain links TRBV19 with TRBJ2-1; D is perhaps TRBD1 (6 bases). V was pared by 5 bases and J by 7 bases, with 21 bases between. Per germline, CDR1 LNHDA and CDR2 SQIVND (reference sequence). There are 16 residues in the CDR3. CDR3 nucleotides: TGTGCCAGTAGTGTAGGACAGTATCGTCCCCTTAATGAGCAGTTCTTC. Translated: CASSVGQYRPLNEQFF.

V is TRBV14 and J is TRBJ1-4; TRBD1 matches at 7 bases. J was trimmed by 0 bases and V by 4 bases; bases with no gene match: 5. CDR3 length: 16 amino acids. Germline CDR1 reads SGHDN; CDR2 reads FVKESK. This CDR3 is CASSLGQDATNEKLFF. The DNA of the CDR3 is TGTGCCAGCAGCCTAGGACAGGACGCAACTAATGAAAAACTGTTTTTT.

This chain links TRBV5-4 with TRBJ2-3; 8 nucleotides align to TRBD2. There are 16 residues in the CDR3. J gave up 0 bases and V 0 bases, and 3 bases lay outside the gene matches. Per germline, CDR1 SGHNT and CDR2 YYREEE (reference sequence). The CDR3 reads CASSLDQRGSTDTQYF. CDR3 bases: TGTGCCAGCAGCTTGGACCAGCGGGGGAGCACAGATACGCAGTATTTT.

The rearrangement links TRBV7-2 to TRBJ2-3; 8 bases agree with TRBD1. V gave up 5 bases and J gave up 8 bases; unmatched junction bases: 6. The CDR3 runs 13 residues. Germline loops: CDR1 SGHTA, CDR2 FQGNSA. DNA for the CDR3: TGTGCCAGCAGCGGACAGGGCTATGGTACGCAGTATTTT. It specifies CASSGQGYGTQYF.

V gene TRBV5-1 combines with J gene TRBJ1-6; 9 bases are shared with TRBD1. J lost 8 bases, V lost 0 bases, and 6 bases had no gene match. The CDR3 totals 16 residues. CDR1 is SGHRS and CDR2 is YFSETQ in the germline V gene. For the CDR3, the DNA is TGCGCCAGCAGCTTGGCCCCGGACAGGGGAGATTCACCCCTCCACTTT. Protein sequence: CASSLAPDRGDSPLHF.